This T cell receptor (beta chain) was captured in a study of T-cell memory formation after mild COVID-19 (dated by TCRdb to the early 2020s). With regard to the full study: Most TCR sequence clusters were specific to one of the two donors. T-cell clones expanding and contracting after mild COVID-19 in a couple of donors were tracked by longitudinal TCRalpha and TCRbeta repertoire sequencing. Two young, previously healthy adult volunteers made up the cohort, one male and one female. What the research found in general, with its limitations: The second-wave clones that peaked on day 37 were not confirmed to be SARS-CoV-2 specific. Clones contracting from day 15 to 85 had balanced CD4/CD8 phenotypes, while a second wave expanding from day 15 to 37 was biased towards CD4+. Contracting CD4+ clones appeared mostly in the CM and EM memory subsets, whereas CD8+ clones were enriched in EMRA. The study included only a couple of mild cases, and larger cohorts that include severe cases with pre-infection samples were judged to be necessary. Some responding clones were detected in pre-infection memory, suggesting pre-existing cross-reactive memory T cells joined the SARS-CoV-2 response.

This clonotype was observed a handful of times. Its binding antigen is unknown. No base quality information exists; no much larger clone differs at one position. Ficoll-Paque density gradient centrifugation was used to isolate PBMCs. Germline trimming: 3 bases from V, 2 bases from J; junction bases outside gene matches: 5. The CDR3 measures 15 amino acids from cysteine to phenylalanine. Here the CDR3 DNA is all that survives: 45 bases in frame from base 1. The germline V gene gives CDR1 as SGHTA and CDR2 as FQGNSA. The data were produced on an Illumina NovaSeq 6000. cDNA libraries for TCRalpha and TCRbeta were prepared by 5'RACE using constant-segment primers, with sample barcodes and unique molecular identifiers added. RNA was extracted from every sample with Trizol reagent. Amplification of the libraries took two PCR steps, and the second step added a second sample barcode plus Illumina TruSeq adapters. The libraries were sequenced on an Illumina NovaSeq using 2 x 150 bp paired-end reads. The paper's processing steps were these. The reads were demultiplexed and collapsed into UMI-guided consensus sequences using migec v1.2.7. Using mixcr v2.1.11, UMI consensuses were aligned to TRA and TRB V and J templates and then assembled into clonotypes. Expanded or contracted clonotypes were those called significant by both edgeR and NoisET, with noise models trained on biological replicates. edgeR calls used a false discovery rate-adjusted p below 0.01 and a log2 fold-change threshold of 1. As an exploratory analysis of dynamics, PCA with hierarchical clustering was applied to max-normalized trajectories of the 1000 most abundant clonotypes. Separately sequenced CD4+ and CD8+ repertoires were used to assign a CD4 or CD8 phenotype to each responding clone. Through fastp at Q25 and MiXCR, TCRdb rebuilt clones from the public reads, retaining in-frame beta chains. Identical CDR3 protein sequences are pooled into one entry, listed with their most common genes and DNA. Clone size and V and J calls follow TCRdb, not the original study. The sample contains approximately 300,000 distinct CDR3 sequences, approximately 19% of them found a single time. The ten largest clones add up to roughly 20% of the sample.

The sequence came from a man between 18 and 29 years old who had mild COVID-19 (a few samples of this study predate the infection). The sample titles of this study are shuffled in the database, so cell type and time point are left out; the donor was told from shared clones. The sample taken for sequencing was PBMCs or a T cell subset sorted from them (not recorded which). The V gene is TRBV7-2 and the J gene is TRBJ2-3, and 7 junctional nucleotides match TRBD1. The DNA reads TGTGCCAGCAGCTTTAGGGGGCGCAACACAGATACGCAGTATTTT. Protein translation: CASSFRGRNTDTQYF.